This is a list of T cell receptor beta chains from one sample in a study of T cells expressing NK-cell markers. One entry per CDR3 protein, without DNA, is what TCRdb gives after re-calling the 5' RACE reads. Recorded for this sample: 130,000 to 150,000 distinct CDR3 sequences. The sample taken for sequencing was blood T cells: a sorted CD56 or NKG2C T cell subset, CD4+ or CD8+ T cells, or bulk PBMC T cells (not recorded which). Source of these receptors: a young man in good health. The CDR3 runs from the conserved cysteine through the conserved F or W. The order of the fields is J gene, CDR3 length, V gene, CDR3 protein.

J: TRBJ2-2
length: 16
V: TRBV10-3
CDR3: CAIKEVGQTRTGELFF

J: TRBJ2-3
length: 15
V: TRBV6-1
CDR3: CASSVSGPSTDTQYF

J: TRBJ1-4
length: 13
V: TRBV7-2
CDR3: CASSPPADEKLFF

J: TRBJ2-3
length: 13
V: TRBV28
CDR3: CASSPLATDTQYF

J: TRBJ1-5
length: 12
V: TRBV7-9
CDR3: CASSSFSEPQHF

J: TRBJ2-7
length: 15
V: TRBV19
CDR3: CASSDFLRSSYEQYF

J: TRBJ2-1
length: 16
V: TRBV7-2
CDR3: CASSSVSGTPYNEQFF

J: TRBJ2-2
length: 15
V: TRBV29-1
CDR3: CSVLIPSANTGELFF

J: TRBJ1-4
length: 16
V: TRBV12-3/TRBV12-4
CDR3: CASSASLGQLNEKLFF

J: TRBJ2-2
length: 17
V: TRBV4-2
CDR3: CASSQGPSAVETGELFF

J: TRBJ2-1
length: 16
V: TRBV20-1
CDR3: CSARDRVLAGVNEQFF

J: TRBJ2-7
length: 16
V: TRBV4-2
CDR3: CASSISTGTGSHEQYF